This entry lists 20 T cell receptor beta chains sequenced from one sample in a study of regulatory T cells in long-lasting Graves disease. Researchers made TCR beta libraries by using iRepertoire HTBI primers and running Arm-PCR on CDR3 regions. MiXCR, run by TCRdb on the multiplex PCR reads, gives a single entry per CDR3 protein. The table records about 610,000 distinct CDR3 sequences, approximately 16% of them present only once. The time point: newly diagnosed GD, antithyroid drugs for less than 3 months. Isolated PBMC RNA provided the starting material for the TCR library. This sample was shared with a second study, whose subject was T cells in Graves' hyperthyroidism and ophthalmopathy.

The sequences come from peripheral blood mononuclear cells (PBMCs), collected at new diagnosis, from a patient treated with antithyroid drugs. The receptors come from a man aged 18 to 30 with Graves disease.

This clonotype was seen a handful of times. The genes are TRBV19 and TRBJ2-7; D is unclear. The germline gives CDR1 LNHDA, CDR2 SQIVND (reference sequence). The V end was cut by 2 bases, the J end by 4 bases, with 18 bases between. This CDR3 is 16 amino acids long. In DNA form, the CDR3 reads TGTGCCAGTAGTATATTTGACGGAAGGGCGTTATACGAGCAGTACTTC. Amino acids: CASSIFDGRALYEQYF. The full variable domain, completed using reference TRBV19 and TRBJ2-7, is DGGITQSPKYLFRKEGQNVTLSCEQNLNHDAMYWYRQDPGQGLRLIYYSQIVNDFQKGDIAEGYSVSREKKESFPLTVTSAQKNPTAFYLCASSIFDGRALYEQYFGPGTRLTVT.

V gene TRBV7-9 combines with J gene TRBJ2-1; D possibly uses TRBD1 or TRBD2 (5 bases each). V lost 4 bases, J lost 6 bases, and 22 bases lay in between. This CDR3 contains 17 residues. Germline V gene data show CDR1 as SEHNR and CDR2 as FQNEAQ (reference sequence). CDR3 in amino acids: CASSSRGTATPRNEQFF. The CDR3 region has the DNA TGTGCCAGCAGCTCCAGAGGGACGGCTACCCCTCGCAATGAGCAGTTCTTC.

This clonotype appeared many times. The chain is built from TRBV20-1 and TRBJ2-7; perhaps D is TRBD1 or TRBD2 (6 bases each). Germline values: CDR1 DFQATT, CDR2 SNEGSKA (reference sequence). This CDR3 region has 15 residues. V shed 1 base and J shed 5 bases, with 18 bases lying between them. CDR3: CSARGRGAPDHEQYF. The CDR3 DNA reads TGCAGTGCTAGAGGAAGGGGGGCCCCCGATCACGAGCAGTACTTC.

The J gene is TRBJ1-1, the V gene TRBV6-1, with TRBD1 as a possible D gene (5 bases). V was clipped by 6 bases and J by 5 bases, with 19 bases between them. The CDR3 has 15 amino acids. The V gene's germline CDR1 is MNHNS and CDR2 SASEGT. DNA of the CDR3: TGTGCCAGCAGACTCCGGGCCGGGGGAGAGACTGAAGCTTTCTTT. Its translation: CASRLRAGGETEAFF.

This clonotype turned up a few times. The rearrangement joins TRBV20-1 to TRBJ2-7; D perhaps matches TRBD1 (6 bases). The V gene lost 5 bases and the J gene lost 4 bases, with 24 bases spanning the gap. CDR3 size: 16 residues. CDR1 and CDR2 from the germline V gene are DFQATT and SNEGSKA (reference sequence). CDR3 residues: CSADGPENPQGYEQYF. The CDR3 region has the DNA TGCAGTGCTGACGGGCCGGAGAACCCTCAGGGGTACGAGCAGTACTTC.

The chain has TRBV20-1 and TRBJ2-7; 11 bases align to TRBD2. V was pared by 3 bases and J by 0 bases, with 10 bases of the junction left unmatched. This CDR3 is 17 amino acids long. Per the germline V gene, CDR1 is DFQATT and CDR2 is SNEGSKA (reference sequence). The CDR3 coding sequence is TGCAGTGCTAGTTTGGCTAGCGGGGGGATAGGCTCCTACGAGCAGTACTTC. Translating it yields CSASLASGGIGSYEQYF.

This clonotype was seen ten or more times. This rearrangement joins TRBV27 to TRBJ2-2, with no clear D. The V gene's germline CDR1 is MNHEY and CDR2 SMNVEV (reference sequence). The V end lost 3 bases, the J end lost 7 bases, and 6 bases lay between the germline ends. The CDR3 loop spans 12 amino acids. As DNA, the CDR3 is TGTGCCAGCAGTTTCTTTAACGGGGAGCTGTTTTTT. Translating it yields CASSFFNGELFF.

The chain links TRBV2 to TRBJ2-5, with D maybe TRBD1 (6 bases). Germline V gene data show CDR1 as SNHLY and CDR2 as FYNNEI. The CDR3 is 15 residues long. Trimming pared 0 bases from V and 1 base from J, leaving 9 bases between. The CDR3 is CASSEATGFQETQYF. CDR3 DNA sequence: TGTGCCAGCAGTGAAGCGACAGGTTTCCAAGAGACCCAGTACTTC. Full variable domain (rest looked up from reference TRBV2 and TRBJ2-5): EPEVTQTPSHQVTQMGQEVILRCVPISNHLYFYWYRQILGQKVEFLVSFYNNEISEKSEIFDDQFSVERPDGSNFTLKIRSTKLEDSAMYFCASSEATGFQETQYFGPGTRLLVL.

On this clonotype itself: At one of its ends the junction is not consistent with the germline gene, which may arise from a read error. The rearrangement joins TRBV7-8 to TRBJ2-3; TRBD1 might be the D (6 bases). Germline CDR1 reads SGHVS; CDR2 reads FQNEAQ. The CDR3 has 13 amino acids. CDR3 nucleotide sequence: TGTGCCAGCAGCTTAGGGGTAGTGTCCCCAGGGGTATTT. It is translated as CASSLGVVSPGVF.

The chain links TRBV5-5 to TRBJ1-2; no firm D call. CDR1 and CDR2 from the germline V gene are SGHKS and YYEKEE (reference sequence). The CDR3 covers 13 residues. V was shortened by 4 bases and J by 8 bases, with 15 bases between the two germline ends. The CDR3 region is CASSTWTMEGYTF. DNA for the CDR3: TGTGCCAGCAGCACGTGGACCATGGAGGGCTACACCTTC.

This clonotype was observed many times. CDR3 DNA: TGTGCCAGCAGCGTCCAGGCGAACACTGAAGCTTTCTTT. As protein: CASSVQANTEAFF. This chain connects TRBV9 to TRBJ1-1; D is ambiguous. The V and J ends lost 2 bases and 1 base respectively, with 6 bases between them. The CDR3 is 13 amino acids. The germline CDR1 and CDR2 sequences are SGDLS and YYNGEE.

The table lists this clonotype with many counts. DNA for the CDR3: TGTGCCAGCAGCTCCGGGACAGGGATCCATGAGCAGTTCTTC. Translated, it gives CASSSGTGIHEQFF. The gene calls are TRBV7-3 and TRBJ2-1, with 9 bases matching TRBD1. CDR3 length: 14 residues. V lost 4 bases and J lost 8; bases outside the gene matches: 6. CDR1 and CDR2 (germline): SGHTA, FQGTGA.

This clonotype was counted only a few times. The chain carries TRBV5-5 and TRBJ2-3, with D uncertain. The CDR3 runs 12 residues. The V and J ends lost 2 bases and 5 bases respectively, with 6 bases between them. The V gene's germline CDR1 is SGHKS and CDR2 YYEKEE (reference sequence). The CDR3 sequence is CASSLDIDTQYF. CDR3 nucleotide sequence: TGTGCCAGCAGCTTAGATATAGATACGCAGTATTTT.

This clonotype was counted ten times or more. J is TRBJ2-2 and V is TRBV2, with D uncertain. V lost 1 base and J 7 bases, leaving 10 bases between the germline ends. Germline CDR1 and CDR2: SNHLY and FYNNEI. The CDR3 loop spans 14 amino acids. This CDR3 is CASSEVTTNGELFF. CDR3 sequence (DNA): TGTGCCAGCAGTGAAGTAACGACGAACGGGGAGCTGTTTTTT.

This clonotype came up a few times. The V gene is TRBV6-1, the J gene TRBJ1-3, with a tentative D call TRBD1 (5 bases). The CDR3 sequence is 15 residues long. Trimming cost V 5 bases and J 0 bases, with 11 bases left between them. CDR1 and CDR2 from the germline V gene are MNHNS and SASEGT. CDR3 nucleotides: TGTGCCAGCAGTCTAAGACAGATCTCTGGAAACACCATATATTTT. Translated: CASSLRQISGNTIYF.

This clonotype was picked up many times. The chain carries TRBV11-3 and TRBJ2-1; 8 bases are a match to TRBD1. The length of the CDR3 is 16 residues. The V gene's germline CDR1 is SGHNT and CDR2 YENEEA. Unmatched junction bases numbered 9, after V lost 8 bases and J lost 0 bases. The CDR3 DNA reads TGTGCCAGCGCCAAACAGGGGGAGAGCTCCTACAATGAGCAGTTCTTC. This sequence encodes CASAKQGESSYNEQFF.

Note on this clonotype: As the CDR3 is not closed by the conserved phenylalanine or tryptophan, this likely results from a read error. The chain combines TRBV29-1 with TRBJ2-7; weak D call: TRBD1 (6 bases). The V end was cut by 2 bases, the J end by 4 bases, with 9 bases between. Germline V gene data show CDR1 as SQVTM and CDR2 as ANQGSEA. The CDR3 covers 12 residues. The CDR3 reads CSVEQGRYEQYL. The CDR3 region has the DNA TGCAGCGTTGAACAGGGGCGGTACGAGCAGTACCTC.

The genes are TRBV9 and TRBJ2-2; 7 bases match TRBD1. The CDR3 is 13 amino acids. With 4 bases clipped from V and 5 bases from J, the junction kept 2 bases outside the gene matches. Looked up from germline, CDR1 is SGDLS and CDR2 is YYNGEE. CDR3 region: CASSQQGTGELFF. For the CDR3, the DNA is TGTGCCAGCAGCCAACAGGGGACCGGGGAGCTGTTTTTT.

The V call is TRBV7-9, the J call TRBJ2-7; perhaps TRBD1 as D (5 bases). V gave up 5 bases and J gave up 3 bases, with 8 bases separating them. The CDR3 runs 12 residues. The germline V gene has CDR1 SEHNR and CDR2 FQNEAQ (reference sequence). As DNA, the CDR3 is TGTGCCAGCAGCCGACAGAACTACGAGCAGTACTTC. Amino acids: CASSRQNYEQYF.

This chain joins TRBV12-5 and TRBJ1-1; D may be TRBD1 (5 bases). CDR3 length equals 15 residues. Germline CDR1 reads LGHNT; CDR2 reads FRNRAP. V gave up 6 bases and J gave up 2 bases, with 16 bases separating them. CDR3 nucleotides: TGTGCTAGTGGCATGGGGGGAGGGGCCAACACTGAAGCTTTCTTT. Translation: CASGMGGGANTEAFF.